Presented here are 3 T cell receptor beta chains from one specimen sequenced in a study of OX40 agonist ivuxolimab in advanced cancers. TCRdb's table, derived via immunoSEQ multiplex PCR, lists solely in-frame clones and lacks some. The sample holds around 97,000 clones, around 80% seen once. Sequenced material: CD4+ or CD8+ T cells sorted from blood, taken in a trial of the OX40 agonist ivuxolimab. The receptors were sampled from an adult with an advanced solid tumor such as melanoma, head and neck, liver or kidney cancer.

The gene calls are TRBV9 and TRBJ2-1; 11 bases agree with TRBD2. CDR3 length: 16 residues. The V segment lost 0 bases and the J segment 7 bases; nucleotides outside the gene matches: 6. Germline CDR1 SGDLS, CDR2 YYNGEE. The CDR3 nucleotides read TGTGCCAGCAGCGTAGGTGGTAGCGGGAGGGCGAATGAGCAGTTCTTC. Its translation is CASSVGGSGRANEQFF.

The chain links TRBV5-1 to TRBJ2-3; D not certain. The CDR3 runs to 14 residues. Germline V lookup: CDR1 SGHRS, CDR2 YFSETQ. Trimming shortened V by 0 bases and J by 4 bases, and 9 bases separated the two germline ends. CDR3 in amino acids: CASSLGGGADTQYF. CDR3 bases: TGCGCCAGCAGCTTGGGGGGTGGTGCAGATACGCAGTATTTT. The complete variable domain, with remaining parts taken from reference TRBV5-1 and TRBJ2-3, reads KAGVTQTPRYLIKTRGQQVTLSCSPISGHRSVSWYQQTPGQGLQFLFEYFSETQRNKGNFPGRFSGRQFSNSRSEMNVSTLELGDSALYLCASSLGGGADTQYFGPGTRLTVL.

This sequence joins TRBV27 and TRBJ2-3; 9 nucleotides align to TRBD2. The J segment lost 5 bases and the V segment lost 6 bases, leaving 3 bases of the junction unmatched. The CDR3 consists of 13 residues. CDR1 and CDR2 (germline): MNHEY, SMNVEV (reference sequence). CDR3 residues: CASSLSGGDTQYF. The CDR3 DNA is TGTGCCAGCAGCCTTAGCGGGGGAGATACGCAGTATTTT.